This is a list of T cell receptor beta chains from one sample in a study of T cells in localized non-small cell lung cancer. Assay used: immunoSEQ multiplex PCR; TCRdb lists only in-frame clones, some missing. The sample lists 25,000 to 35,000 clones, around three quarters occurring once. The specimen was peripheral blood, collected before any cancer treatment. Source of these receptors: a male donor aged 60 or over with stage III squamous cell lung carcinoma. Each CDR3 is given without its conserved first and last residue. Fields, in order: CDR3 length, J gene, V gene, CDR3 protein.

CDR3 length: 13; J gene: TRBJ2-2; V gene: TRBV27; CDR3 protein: ASSHQTGGTGELF
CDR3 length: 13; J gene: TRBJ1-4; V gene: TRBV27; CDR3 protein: ASSLWGQGGEKLF
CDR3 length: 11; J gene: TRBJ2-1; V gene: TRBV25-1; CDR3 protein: ASSESSRNEQF
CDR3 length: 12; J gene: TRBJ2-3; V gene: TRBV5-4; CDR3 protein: ASSLRQGSDTQY
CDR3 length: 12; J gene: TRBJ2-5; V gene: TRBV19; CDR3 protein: ASSEGQGIETQY
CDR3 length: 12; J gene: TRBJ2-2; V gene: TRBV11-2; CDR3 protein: ASSSPSRGGELF
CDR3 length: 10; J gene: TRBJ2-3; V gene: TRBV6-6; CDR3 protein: ASRSPGLPQY
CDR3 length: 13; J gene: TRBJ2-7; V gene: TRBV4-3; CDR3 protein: ASSQIGAGTYEQY
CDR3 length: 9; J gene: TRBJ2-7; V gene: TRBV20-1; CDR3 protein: SAPATYEQY
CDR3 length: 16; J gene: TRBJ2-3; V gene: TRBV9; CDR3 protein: ASSVATSGGISTDTQY
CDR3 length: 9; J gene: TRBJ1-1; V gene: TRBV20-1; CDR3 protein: TMTGNRVAF
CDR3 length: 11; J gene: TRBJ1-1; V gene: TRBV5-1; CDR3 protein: ASSFEGDTEAF
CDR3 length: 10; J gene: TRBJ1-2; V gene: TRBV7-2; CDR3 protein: ASSLDRSGYT
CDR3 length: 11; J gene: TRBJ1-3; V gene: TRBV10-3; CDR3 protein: AISPVYGNTIY
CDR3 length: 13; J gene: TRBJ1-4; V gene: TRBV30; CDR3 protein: AWSPGQGTNEKLF
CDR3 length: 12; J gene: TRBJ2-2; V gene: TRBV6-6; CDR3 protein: ASSFASSTGELF
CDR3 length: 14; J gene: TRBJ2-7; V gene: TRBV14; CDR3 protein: ASSPMGAQSSYEQY